This TCR beta chain was observed in a study of beta chain features in type 1 diabetes. Study in general: Age and gender were similar between patients and healthy donors, as were cell yields.

CDR1 and CDR2 from the germline V gene are SGHTA and FQGNSA. Losses at the gene ends were 5 bases for V and 2 bases for J; bases not matched to a gene: 4. The CDR3 totals 15 residues. Sequencing targeted expressed TCRB transcripts, as all isolated RNA had been reverse transcribed. The protocol was immunoSEQ multiplex PCR, while the TCRdb copy is restricted to in-frame clones and leaves out a portion. The table includes some 360,000 clones, over 9% detected once. General study points: The influence of HLA type on TCRB rearrangement stayed undetermined. Naive, central memory and regulatory TCRB repertoires appeared more similar among patients than healthy donors. Moderate but significant shortening of TCRB CDR3s was recorded in all four CD4+ subsets from Type 1 diabetes patients.

Concerning this clone itself: Its antigen is still unknown.

Sorting that relied on CD45RO/CCR7/CD25/CD127/CD95/CD27 yielded CD4+ naive, central memory, regulatory and stem cell-like memory cells. The chain couples TRBV7-2 to TRBJ1-5; 9 nucleotides agree with TRBD1. The TCR comes from a man aged 25-40 years with type 1 diabetes. The sequenced sample consisted of central memory CD4+ T cells from blood. This chain's CDR3 is CASSDRGGGNQPQHF. CDR3 nucleotide sequence: TGTGCCAGCAGCGACAGGGGGGGTGGCAATCAGCCCCAGCATTTT.